This TCR beta chain was sequenced during a study of blood T cell repertoires in COVID-19. Study-level information: The origin of the acute and convalescent COVID-19 samples was the United States, Italy and Spain. T cells, B-cell-depleted T cells, or PBMCs provided the cDNA or gDNA that served as material.

Source study methods: Researchers report that nucleated cell counts were estimated from reference gene primer amplification. Produced via immunoSEQ multiplex PCR; TCRdb's table is partial and in-frame only. D and trimming were read from the DNA, whereas the V and J calls and clone size are those reported in that table. This sample has around 170,000 clones, with around 86% found just once. The receptor was isolated from a man over 45 with active or convalescent COVID-19. The sample was peripheral blood.

The CDR3 bases are TGTGCCAGCAGCCGGGACAGGGGATGGCCCGGGGAGCTGTTTTTT. Translated, it gives CASSRDRGWPGELFF. V gene TRBV28 combines with J gene TRBJ2-2, with 10 bases matching TRBD1. V lost 6 bases to trimming and J lost 6 bases; unmatched junction nucleotides: 7. This CDR3 is built from 15 residues. CDR1 and CDR2 (germline): MDHEN, SYDVKM.